This TCR beta chain was identified during a study of blood T cell repertoires in COVID-19. Across the study: Material from acute and convalescent COVID-19 was sourced from the United States, Italy and Spain. The cDNA or gDNA used as material had been derived from T cells, B-cell-depleted T cells, or PBMCs.

Authors' analysis steps: Reference gene primer amplification gave estimated nucleated cell counts. The table came from immunoSEQ multiplex PCR; TCRdb's copy has only in-frame clones and leaves some out. Clone size and V and J calls were adopted from that table, with D and trimming inferred from the DNA. The sample comprises 90,000 to 120,000 clones, more than 80% of which are singletons, and about 34% rests with the top ten. CDR3 length: 16 residues. Germline lookup yields CDR1 LGHDT and CDR2 YNNKEL (reference sequence). V was trimmed by 0 bases and J by 10 bases, leaving 16 bases between them. The sequenced material came from peripheral blood. The clonotype was recovered from a woman of 80 years or more with acute or convalescent COVID-19. The gene calls are TRBV3-1 (or the pseudogene TRBV3-2) and TRBJ1-6, with a possible D match to TRBD1 (5 bases). The CDR3, as DNA: TGTGCCAGCAGCCAAGAGGAGGGACGTCCGCGATCACCCCTCCACTTT. It encodes CASSQEEGRPRSPLHF.